The TCR beta chain under discussion was sequenced for a study of vaccination and CD4 T cells after COVID-19. The overall study: Six men and four women formed the convalescents, two being Hispanic.

Cultured CD4+ T cell DNA underwent sequencing with the Oncomine TCR Beta short-read assay. Genomic DNA was isolated from CD4+ T cells that had been cultured. In TCRdb, the PCR reads were re-called with MiXCR into one record per CDR3 protein. The table records about 7,300 distinct CDR3 sequences, around half of them present only once. Worth noting for this clonotype: Its cognate antigen is unknown.

Stated treatment: approximately 10-day PBMC culture with coronavirus spike peptide pools or control peptides (ViraFEST assay). It was with around 9.6 IU/ml IL-2 and around 10 ug/ml peptide pools that 1.5 million to 2.5 million PBMCs per well were cultured. From the roughly ten-day cultures, CD4+ T cells were isolated by negative selection. The TCR originated in a human donor who had recovered from COVID-19. The sample taken for sequencing was CD4+ T cells from blood, cultured in vitro.

The CDR3 spells CASSLMGQSTYEQYF. The CDR3 nucleotides are TGCGCCAGCAGCTTGATGGGGCAGTCCACTTACGAGCAGTACTTC. V gene TRBV5-1 combines with J gene TRBJ2-7, with D perhaps matching TRBD1 (5 bases). Per germline, CDR1 SGHRS and CDR2 YFSETQ. Trimming removed 1 base from V and 4 bases from J, with 15 bases in between. The CDR3 runs 15 residues.